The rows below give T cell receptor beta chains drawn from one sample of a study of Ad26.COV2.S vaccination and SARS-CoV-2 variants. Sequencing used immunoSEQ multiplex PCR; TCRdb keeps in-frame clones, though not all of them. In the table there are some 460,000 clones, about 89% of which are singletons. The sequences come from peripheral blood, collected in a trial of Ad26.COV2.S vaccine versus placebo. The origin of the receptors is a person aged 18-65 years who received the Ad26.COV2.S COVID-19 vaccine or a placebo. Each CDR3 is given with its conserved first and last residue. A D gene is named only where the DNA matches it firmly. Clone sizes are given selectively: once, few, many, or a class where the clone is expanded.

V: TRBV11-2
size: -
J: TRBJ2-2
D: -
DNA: TGTGCCAGCACCTCACGGGCGGTCGTCACCGGGGAGCTGTTTTTT
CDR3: CASTSRAVVTGELFF

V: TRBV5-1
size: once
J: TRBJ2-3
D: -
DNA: TGCGCCAGCAGCTCCGGCACAGATACGCAGTATTTT
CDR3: CASSSGTDTQYF

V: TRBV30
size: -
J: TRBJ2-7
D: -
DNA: TGTGCCTGGAGTCCTAGAATCTACGAGCAGTACTTC
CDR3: CAWSPRIYEQYF

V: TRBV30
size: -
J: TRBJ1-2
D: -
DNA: TGTGCCTGGAGTGTACCCGGGGGCTACACCTTC
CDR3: CAWSVPGGYTF

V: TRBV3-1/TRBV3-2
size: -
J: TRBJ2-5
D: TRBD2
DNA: TGTGCCAGCAGCTCGCAGCGGGAGGGCCGGGAGACCCAGTACTTC
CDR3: CASSSQREGRETQYF

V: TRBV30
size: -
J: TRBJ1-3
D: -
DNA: TGTGCCTGGAGTCACACCTCTGGAAACACCATATATTTT
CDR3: CAWSHTSGNTIYF

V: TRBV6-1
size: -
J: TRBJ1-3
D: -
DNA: TGTGCCAGCAGTAACCCAGGGTCTGGAAACACCATATATTTT
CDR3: CASSNPGSGNTIYF

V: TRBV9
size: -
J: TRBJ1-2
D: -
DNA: TGTGCCAGCAGGGGCGACTATGGCTACACCTTC
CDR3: CASRGDYGYTF

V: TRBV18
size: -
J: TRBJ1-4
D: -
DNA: TGTGCCAGCTCACCACCGGAGGCAGGGCGGCAGGAAAAACTGTTTTTT
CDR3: CASSPPEAGRQEKLFF

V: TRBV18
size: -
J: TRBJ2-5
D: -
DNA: TGTGCCAGCTCACCGTTTGGCGGGGACCCAAACAACCAAGAGACCCAGTACTTC
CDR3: CASSPFGGDPNNQETQYF

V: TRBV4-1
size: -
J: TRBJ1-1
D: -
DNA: TGCGCCAGCAGCCCGAACAGGGTAGAAGCTTTCTTT
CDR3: CASSPNRVEAFF

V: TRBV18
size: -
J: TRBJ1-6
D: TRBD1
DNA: TGTGCCAGCTCACCGACAGGGAGCTCCTATAATTCACCCCTCCACTTT
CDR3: CASSPTGSSYNSPLHF

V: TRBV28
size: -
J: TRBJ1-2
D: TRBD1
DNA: TGTGCCAGCAGCGGATCTTCGACAGGGGCTGATGGCTACACCTTC
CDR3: CASSGSSTGADGYTF

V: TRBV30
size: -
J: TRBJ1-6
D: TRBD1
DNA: TGTGCCTGGATGTTGGGACAGTATAATTCACCCCTCCACTTT
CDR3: CAWMLGQYNSPLHF

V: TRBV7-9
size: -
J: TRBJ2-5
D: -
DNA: TGTGCCAGCAGCTTTGGGGTTACACCTGGGTACCAAGAGACCCAGTACTTC
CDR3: CASSFGVTPGYQETQYF